Shown below are 25 T cell receptor beta chains from a single sample sequenced in a study of blood T cell repertoires in COVID-19. TCRdb's table, derived via immunoSEQ multiplex PCR, lists solely in-frame clones and lacks some. The sample shows some 86,000 clones, over 75% of them seen only once. Sequencing used peripheral blood. All receptors derive from a woman aged 70-85 years with acute or convalescent COVID-19.

V gene TRBV12-5 combines with J gene TRBJ2-2; weak D call: TRBD1 (6 bases). The length of the CDR3 is 18 residues. The V end was cut by 1 base, the J end by 0 bases, with 15 bases between. CDR1 and CDR2 from the germline V gene are LGHNT and FRNRAP. This chain's CDR3 is CASGLATAGTSNTGELFF. DNA for the CDR3: TGTGCTAGTGGTTTGGCAACTGCCGGGACATCGAACACCGGGGAGCTGTTTTTT.

This chain uses TRBV15 with TRBJ1-5; TRBD1 matches 10 bases. CDR3 length equals 15 residues. V gave up 4 bases and J gave up 1 base; unmatched junction bases: 1. The germline gives CDR1 LNHNV, CDR2 YYDKDF (reference sequence). CDR3 loop: CATSKGQGSNQPQHF. DNA for the CDR3: TGTGCCACCAGCAAGGGACAGGGGAGCAATCAGCCCCAGCATTTT.

This clone has a handful of counts. The V call is TRBV10-1, the J call TRBJ2-1; TRBD2 matches at 8 bases. Germline CDR1 is WNHNN and CDR2 is SYGVQD (reference sequence). The CDR3 has 15 residues. V trimming: 6 bases; J trimming: 2 bases; junction bases outside the gene matches: 6. CDR3 region: CASRMTSVPYNEQFF. The CDR3 DNA follows: TGCGCCAGCAGGATGACTAGCGTTCCCTACAATGAGCAGTTCTTC.

The chain combines TRBV27 with TRBJ1-2, with TRBD1 matching over 12 bases. Germline V lookup: CDR1 MNHEY, CDR2 SMNVEV (reference sequence). This CDR3 region has 15 residues. V lost 2 bases to trimming and J lost 10 bases; unmatched junction nucleotides: 8. CDR3 loop: CASSLTAGQGASYTF. The CDR3 nucleotides are TGTGCCAGCAGTTTAACCGCGGGACAGGGGGCTTCCTACACCTTC.

V is TRBV6-5 and J is TRBJ1-1; TRBD1 is a possible D gene (6 bases). The CDR3 length is 12 residues. Germline CDR1 reads MNHEY; CDR2 reads SVGAGI. V was pared by 6 bases and J by 5 bases, with 10 bases between. In nucleotides, the CDR3 is TGTGCCAGCAGCCCAGGGGAAACTGAAGCTTTCTTT. Protein product: CASSPGETEAFF.

This sequence joins TRBV30 and TRBJ2-7; D is unresolved. Between the trimmed V and J ends, which lost 3 bases and 1 base, there was a span of 7 bases. Germline CDR1 reads GTSNPN; CDR2 reads SVGIG (reference sequence). This CDR3 is built from 12 residues. The CDR3 reads CAWSDTSYEQYV. The DNA for the CDR3 is TGTGCCTGGAGCGACACTTCCTACGAGCAGTACGTC.

This rearrangement joins TRBV9 to TRBJ2-1, with 7 bases aligning to TRBD2. V lost 0 bases and J lost 6; bases outside the gene matches: 9. CDR1 is SGDLS and CDR2 is YYNGEE in the germline V gene. The CDR3 has 16 residues. DNA of the CDR3: TGTGCCAGCAGCGTAGCCCCGACTAGCAGCTCCAATGAGCAGTTCTTC. Protein product: CASSVAPTSSSNEQFF.

This chain links TRBV5-4 with TRBJ2-7, with TRBD1 matching over 9 bases. The V gene end was trimmed by 4 bases and the J gene end by 3 bases; junction bases not matched to a gene: 11. The CDR3 length is 16 residues. From germline, CDR1 is SGHNT and CDR2 YYREEE (reference sequence). The CDR3 loop reads CASSPRDRVRGYEQYV. As DNA, the CDR3 is TGTGCCAGCAGCCCCCGGGACAGGGTTCGAGGCTACGAGCAGTACGTC.

The V and J genes are TRBV6-5 and TRBJ2-1; 7 positions match TRBD1. The V gene end was trimmed by 0 bases and the J gene end by 4 bases; junction bases not matched to a gene: 6. Germline CDR1 reads MNHEY; CDR2 reads SVGAGI. The CDR3 has 16 residues. This chain's CDR3 is CASSYSSRGPYNEQFF. CDR3 bases: TGTGCCAGCAGTTACTCGTCTAGGGGGCCTTACAATGAGCAGTTCTTC.

The V call is TRBV7-9, the J call TRBJ1-6, with 9 bases fitting TRBD1. V lost 4 bases, J lost 7 bases, and 2 bases stayed unmatched. The germline V gene encodes CDR1 SEHNR and CDR2 FQNEAQ (reference sequence). This CDR3 is built from 14 residues. The CDR3 protein is CASSSGTGNSPLHF. CDR3 in DNA: TGTGCCAGCAGCTCGGGGACAGGGAATTCACCCCTCCACTTT. Complete variable domain (other parts from reference TRBV7-9 and TRBJ1-6): DTGVSQNPRHKITKRGQNVTFRCDPISEHNRLYWYRQTLGQGPEFLTYFQNEAQLEKSRLLSDRFSAERPKGSFSTLEIQRTEQGDSAMYLCASSSGTGNSPLHFGNGTRLTVT.

This clone occurred a few times. This rearrangement joins TRBV19 to TRBJ2-1; 13 nucleotides match TRBD2. The CDR3 length is 17 residues. CDR1 is LNHDA and CDR2 is SQIVND in the germline V gene (reference sequence). V shed 3 bases and J 0 bases; nucleotides not matched to a gene: 2. As DNA, the CDR3 is TGTGCCAGTAGTATCAGGACTAGCGGGAGCTCCTACAATGAGCAGTTCTTC. It specifies CASSIRTSGSSYNEQFF.

The rearrangement links TRBV4-1 to TRBJ2-3; 8 positions match TRBD1. The CDR3 contains 16 residues. Germline V gives CDR1 MGHRA, CDR2 YSYEKL. After removal of 1 base from V and 0 bases from J, the junction contained 3 bases not matched to a gene. The CDR3 region has the DNA TGCGCCAGCAGCCAAGGGACAGGGCCTAGCACAGATACGCAGTATTTT. Translating gives CASSQGTGPSTDTQYF.

The chain employs TRBV19 and TRBJ1-5; 7 nucleotides agree with TRBD1. Germline assignment: CDR1 LNHDA and CDR2 SQIVND (reference sequence). V lost 2 bases and J lost 6; bases outside the gene matches: 4. This CDR3 spans 14 amino acids. The DNA of the CDR3 is TGTGCCAGTAGTATAACAGGGGATAGTCAGCCCCAGCATTTT. Translating it yields CASSITGDSQPQHF.

V and J are TRBV2 and TRBJ2-2, with 8 bases lining up with TRBD1. Trimming cost V 6 bases and J 6 bases; bases outside gene matches: 6. This CDR3 is built from 14 residues. Germline V gives CDR1 SNHLY, CDR2 FYNNEI. The CDR3 DNA reads as TGTGCCAGCAGAAGGACAGGGCGCCCCGGGGAGCTGTTTTTT. Translating it yields CASRRTGRPGELFF.

This chain joins TRBV5-4 and TRBJ2-2, with TRBD1 identical over 10 bases. Germline loops: CDR1 SGHNT, CDR2 YYREEE (reference sequence). The ends lost 3 bases at V and 6 bases at J; junction bases unmatched: 8. This CDR3 has 16 amino acids. The CDR3 is CASSSGQGVVAGELFF. DNA for the CDR3: TGTGCCAGCAGCTCCGGACAGGGGGTCGTCGCCGGGGAGCTGTTTTTT.

The chain employs TRBV5-1 and TRBJ2-1, with 7 bases lining up with TRBD1. Germline V CDR1 and CDR2: SGHRS, YFSETQ. V shed 4 bases, J shed 7 bases, and the junction held 17 bases outside the gene matches. The CDR3 has 17 residues. The CDR3, as DNA: TGCGCCAGCAGCACAGACCCTCAGGGGACAGCCCCTAATGAGCAGTTCTTC. It encodes CASSTDPQGTAPNEQFF.

The chain links TRBV19 to TRBJ2-1; 9 bases line up with TRBD2. CDR3 length: 18 amino acids. From germline, CDR1 is LNHDA and CDR2 SQIVND (reference sequence). V gave up 4 bases and J gave up 5 bases; unmatched junction bases: 15. The CDR3 coding sequence is TGTGCCAGTAGTAAGGTTGGTAGCGGGGGCGCCAGGAACAATGAGCAGTTCTTC. It translates to CASSKVGSGGARNNEQFF.

The chain carries TRBV13 and TRBJ2-3, with D possibly TRBD2 on 6 matching bases. The ends were cut back, 5 bases at V and 2 bases at J, with 11 bases in the middle. Germline CDR1 is PRHDT and CDR2 is FYEKMQ (reference sequence). The length of the CDR3 is 14 residues. CDR3 sequence reads: CASSGRDSTDTQYF. CDR3 nucleotides: TGTGCCAGCAGCGGCCGGGACTCCACAGATACGCAGTATTTT. The full variable domain, rest sourced from reference TRBV13 and TRBJ2-3, is AAGVIQSPRHLIKEKRETATLKCYPIPRHDTVYWYQQGPGQDPQFLISFYEKMQSDKGSIPDRFSAQQFSDYHSELNMSSLELGDSALYFCASSGRDSTDTQYFGPGTRLTVL.

To note about this clone: Its ends do not fully match the called genes, so a read error is possible. V is TRBV19 and J is TRBJ1-1; D perhaps matches TRBD1 (5 bases). Germline V CDR1 and CDR2: LNHDA, SQIVND (reference sequence). This CDR3 region has 14 residues. The DNA of the CDR3 is TGTGCCAGTAGTAGTCTGGGGCTGAACGCTGAAGCTTTCTTT. This codes for CASSSLGLNAEAFF.

This clone was seen once. CDR3 sequence: CASSLRQTGDGYTF. The CDR3 coding sequence is TGTGCCAGCAGCTTACGCCAGACAGGGGATGGCTACACCTTC. The chain recombines TRBV7-9 with TRBJ1-2, with 8 bases fitting TRBD1. The germline V gene has CDR1 SEHNR and CDR2 FQNEAQ (reference sequence). This CDR3 region has 14 residues. V lost 2 bases, J lost 6 bases, and 5 bases stayed unmatched.

This chain links TRBV24-1 with TRBJ2-1, with 8 bases that match TRBD2. This CDR3 comprises 15 residues. Trimming took 5 bases from V and 9 from J; bases not matched to a gene: 11. Germline-derived CDR1 and CDR2 are KGHDR and SFDVKD. The CDR3 DNA is TGTGCCACCAGTGCCCTGACCGGGGGGGCGGGTGAGCAGTTCTTC. Translated: CATSALTGGAGEQFF.

The CDR3 sequence is CASHMLSRNEAFF. CDR3 DNA: TGTGCCAGCCACATGCTATCTAGAAATGAAGCTTTCTTT. This chain uses TRBV6-5 with TRBJ1-1; D is uncertain. The CDR3 contains 13 residues. Germline V lookup: CDR1 MNHEY, CDR2 SVGAGI. With 8 bases removed from V and 7 bases from J, the gap between germline ends came to 17 bases.

The V and J genes are TRBV7-2 and TRBJ2-2; perhaps TRBD2 as D (5 bases). Per germline, CDR1 SGHTA and CDR2 FQGNSA. The CDR3 contains 13 residues. V lost 4 bases, J lost 6 bases, and 9 bases lay in between. For the CDR3, the DNA is TGTGCCAGCAGCTCCGGGGTAGCCGGGGAGCTGTTTTTT. Encoded protein: CASSSGVAGELFF.

The rearrangement joins TRBV7-2 to TRBJ2-1; 7 bases fit TRBD2. V was pared by 5 bases and J by 0 bases, with 7 bases of the junction left unmatched. The CDR3 sequence is 16 residues long. Germline assignment: CDR1 SGHTA and CDR2 FQGNSA. CDR3 protein: CASSPRAGSSYNEQFF. For the CDR3, the DNA is TGTGCCAGCAGCCCTCGAGCGGGGAGCTCCTACAATGAGCAGTTCTTC.

This clone has a single count. This sequence joins TRBV5-1 and TRBJ2-7; D is perhaps TRBD1 (6 bases). V lost 4 bases, J lost 4 bases, and 18 bases lay in between. The CDR3 contains 15 residues. Germline V lookup: CDR1 SGHRS, CDR2 YFSETQ. CDR3 loop: CASSPGPGANYEQYV. For the CDR3, the DNA is TGCGCCAGCAGCCCCGGTCCAGGGGCCAATTACGAGCAGTACGTC.